The sequence of this T cell receptor (beta chain) was determined in a study of monozygotic twins with inflammatory bowel disease. General study findings and limits: Immunosuppressive treatment differences may have increased patient repertoire variability. People with IBD had fewer clonotypes in common with others than healthy twins did, especially with disease activity.

As concerns this clonotype: What it recognizes is unknown.

The germline CDR1 and CDR2 sequences are SQVTM and ANQGSEA. The CDR3 contains 13 residues. Across eight separate reactions for each sample, cDNA was made. The UMIs contained a 6-nucleotide sample barcode. They were added by template switching during cDNA synthesis. With the 5' RACE reads reprocessed, TCRdb shows one record per CDR3 protein and no DNA. The sample's table shows roughly 320,000 distinct CDR3 sequences. J is TRBJ2-3 and V is TRBV29-1. The TCR was taken from a human donor with ulcerative colitis or Crohn's disease, or a healthy co-twin of an affected twin (not recorded which). Sequenced material: blood. CDR3: CSVEANLLDTQYF.